This TCR beta chain was documented in a study of T cells in Graves' hyperthyroidism and ophthalmopathy. There were TCR beta CDR3 regions amplified from RNA transcripts. With the HTBI primer set, the TCR CDR3 went through a first round of RT-PCR. TCRdb re-derived calls from the multiplex PCR reads in MiXCR, one entry per CDR3 protein. The sample lists under 70,000 distinct CDR3 sequences, about 50% occurring once. In its sample, this clonotype was seen once. The length of the CDR3 is 15 residues. CDR1 is MRHNA, CDR2 SNTAGT, per germline. The V gene lost 2 bases and the J gene lost 11 bases, with 19 bases spanning the gap.

The receptor comes from a woman aged 55-69 years with Graves' ophthalmopathy. Sequencing was performed on blood. J is TRBJ2-1 and V is TRBV6-4; TRBD1 is a possible D gene (6 bases). CDR3 DNA: TGTGCCAGCAGTGACCCCTCAGGGGTAGCACTGAAGCAGTTCTTC. As protein: CASSDPSGVALKQFF.